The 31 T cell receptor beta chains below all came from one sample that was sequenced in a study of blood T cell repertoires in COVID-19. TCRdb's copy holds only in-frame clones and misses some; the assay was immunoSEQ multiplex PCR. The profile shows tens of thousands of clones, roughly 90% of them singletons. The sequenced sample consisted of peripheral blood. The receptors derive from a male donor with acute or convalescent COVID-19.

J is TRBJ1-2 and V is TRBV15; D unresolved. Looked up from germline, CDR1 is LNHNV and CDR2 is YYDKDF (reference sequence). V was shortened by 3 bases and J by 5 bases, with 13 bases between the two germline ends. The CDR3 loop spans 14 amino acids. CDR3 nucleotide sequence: TGTGCCACCAGCAGGGAACTAGACCCGTATGGCTACACCTTC. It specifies CATSRELDPYGYTF.

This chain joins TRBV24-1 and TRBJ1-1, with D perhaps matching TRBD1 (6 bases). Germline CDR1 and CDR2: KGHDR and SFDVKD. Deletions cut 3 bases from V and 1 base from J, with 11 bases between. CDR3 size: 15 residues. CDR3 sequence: CATSDHREGNTEAFF. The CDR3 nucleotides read TGTGCCACCAGTGATCACAGGGAGGGGAACACTGAAGCTTTCTTT.

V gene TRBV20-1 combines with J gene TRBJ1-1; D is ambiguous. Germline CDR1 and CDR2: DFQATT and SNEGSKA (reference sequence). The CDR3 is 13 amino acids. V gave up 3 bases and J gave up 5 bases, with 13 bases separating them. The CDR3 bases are TGCAGTGCTAGTTACCCTGACAAGACTGAAGCTTTCTTT. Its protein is CSASYPDKTEAFF.

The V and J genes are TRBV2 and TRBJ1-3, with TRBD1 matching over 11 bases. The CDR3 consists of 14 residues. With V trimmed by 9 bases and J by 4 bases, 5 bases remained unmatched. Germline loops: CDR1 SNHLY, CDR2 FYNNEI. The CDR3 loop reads CASRDRGSGNTIYF. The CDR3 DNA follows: TGTGCCAGTCGGGACAGGGGGTCCGGAAACACCATATATTTT.

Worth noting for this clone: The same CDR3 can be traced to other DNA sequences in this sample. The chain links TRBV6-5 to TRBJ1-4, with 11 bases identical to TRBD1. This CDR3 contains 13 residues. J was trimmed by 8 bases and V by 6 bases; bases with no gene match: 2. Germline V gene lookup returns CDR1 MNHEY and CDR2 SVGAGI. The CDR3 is CASRGQGGEKLFF. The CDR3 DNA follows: TGTGCCAGCAGGGGACAGGGGGGAGAAAAACTGTTTTTT.

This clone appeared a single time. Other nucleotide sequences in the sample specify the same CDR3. This chain's CDR3 is CASSLGGGSYNEQFF. As DNA, the CDR3 is TGCGCCAGCAGCCTGGGCGGGGGCTCCTACAATGAGCAGTTCTTC. The chain is built from TRBV5-1 and TRBJ2-1, with TRBD2 matching over 7 bases. Germline trimming cut 4 bases from V and 0 bases from J; bases unmatched to any gene: 4. This CDR3 region has 15 residues. In germline, CDR1 is SGHRS, CDR2 YFSETQ.

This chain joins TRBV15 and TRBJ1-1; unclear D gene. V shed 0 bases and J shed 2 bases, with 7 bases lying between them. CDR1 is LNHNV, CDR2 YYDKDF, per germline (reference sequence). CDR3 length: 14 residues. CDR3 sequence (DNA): TGTGCCACCAGCAGAGATCGAACAAACACTGAAGCTTTCTTT. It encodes CATSRDRTNTEAFF.

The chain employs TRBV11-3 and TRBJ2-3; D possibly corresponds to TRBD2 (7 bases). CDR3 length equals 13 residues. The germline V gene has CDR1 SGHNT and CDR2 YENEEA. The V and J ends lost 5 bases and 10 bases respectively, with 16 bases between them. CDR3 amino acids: CASSIGGGGPQYF. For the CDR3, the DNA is TGTGCCAGCAGCATAGGAGGGGGGGGGCCGCAGTATTTT. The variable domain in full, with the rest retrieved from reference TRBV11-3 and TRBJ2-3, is EAGVVQSPRYKIIEKKQPVAFWCNPISGHNTLYWYLQNLGQGPELLIRYENEEAVDDSQLPKDRFSAERLKGVDSTLKIQPAELGDSAVYLCASSIGGGGPQYFGPGTRLTVL.

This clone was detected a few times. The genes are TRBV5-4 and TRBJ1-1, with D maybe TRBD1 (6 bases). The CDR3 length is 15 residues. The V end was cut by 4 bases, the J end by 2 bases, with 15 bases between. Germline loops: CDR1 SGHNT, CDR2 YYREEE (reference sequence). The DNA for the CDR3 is TGTGCCAGCAGCCTGCCCGGACAGAGAAACACTGAAGCTTTCTTT. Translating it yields CASSLPGQRNTEAFF.

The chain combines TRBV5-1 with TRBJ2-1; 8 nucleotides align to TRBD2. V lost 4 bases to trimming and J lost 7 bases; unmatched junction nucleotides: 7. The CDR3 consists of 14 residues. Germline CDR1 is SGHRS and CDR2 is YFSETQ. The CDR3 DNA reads TGCGCCAGCAGCGCAACTAGCGGCGGGAATGAGCAGTTCTTC. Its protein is CASSATSGGNEQFF.

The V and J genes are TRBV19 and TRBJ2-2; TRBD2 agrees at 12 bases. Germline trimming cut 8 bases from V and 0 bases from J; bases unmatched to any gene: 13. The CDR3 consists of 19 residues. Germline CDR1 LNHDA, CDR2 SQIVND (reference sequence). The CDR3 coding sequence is TGTGCCAGTGGCCGCCCTGGACTAGCGGGGCTAGCGAACACCGGGGAGCTGTTTTTT. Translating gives CASGRPGLAGLANTGELFF. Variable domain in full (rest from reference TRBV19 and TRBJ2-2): DGGITQSPKYLFRKEGQNVTLSCEQNLNHDAMYWYRQDPGQGLRLIYYSQIVNDFQKGDIAEGYSVSREKKESFPLTVTSAQKNPTAFYLCASGRPGLAGLANTGELFFGEGSRLTVL.

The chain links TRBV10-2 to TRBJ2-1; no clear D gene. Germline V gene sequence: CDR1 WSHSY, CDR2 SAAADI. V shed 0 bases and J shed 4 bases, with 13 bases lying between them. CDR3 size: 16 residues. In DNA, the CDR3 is TGCGCCAGCAGTGAGTCAGTGGCAGTGTATTACAATGAGCAGTTCTTC. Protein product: CASSESVAVYYNEQFF.

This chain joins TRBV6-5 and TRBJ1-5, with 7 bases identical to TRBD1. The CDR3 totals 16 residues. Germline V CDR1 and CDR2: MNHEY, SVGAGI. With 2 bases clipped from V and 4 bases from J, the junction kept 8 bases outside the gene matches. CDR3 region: CASSYPDRVGNQPQHF. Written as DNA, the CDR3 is TGTGCCAGCAGTTACCCTGACAGGGTCGGGAATCAGCCCCAGCATTTT.

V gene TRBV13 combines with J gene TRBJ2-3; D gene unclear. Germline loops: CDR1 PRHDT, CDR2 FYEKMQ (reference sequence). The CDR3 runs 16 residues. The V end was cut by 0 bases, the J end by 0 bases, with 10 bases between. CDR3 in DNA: TGTGCCAGCAGCTTAGGCCGTGTCCCCAGCACAGATACGCAGTATTTT. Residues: CASSLGRVPSTDTQYF.

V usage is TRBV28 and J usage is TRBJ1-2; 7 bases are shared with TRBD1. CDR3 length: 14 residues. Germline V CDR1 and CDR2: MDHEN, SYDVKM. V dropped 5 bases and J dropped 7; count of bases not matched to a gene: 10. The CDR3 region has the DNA TGTGCCAGCAGTGTATCCGCAGGGGGAGGTGGCTACACCTTC. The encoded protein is CASSVSAGGGGYTF.

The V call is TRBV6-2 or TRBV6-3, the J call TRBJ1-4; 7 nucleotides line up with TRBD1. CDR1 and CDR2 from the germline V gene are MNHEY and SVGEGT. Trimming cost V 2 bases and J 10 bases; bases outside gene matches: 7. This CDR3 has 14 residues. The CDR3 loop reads CASSYLQGEGKLFF. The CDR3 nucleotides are TGTGCCAGCAGTTACCTCCAGGGGGAAGGAAAACTGTTTTTT.

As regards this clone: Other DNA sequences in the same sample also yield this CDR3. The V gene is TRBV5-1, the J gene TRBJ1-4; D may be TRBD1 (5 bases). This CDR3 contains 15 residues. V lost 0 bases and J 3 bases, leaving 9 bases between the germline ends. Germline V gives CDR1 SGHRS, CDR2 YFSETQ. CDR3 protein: CASSLVAGANEKLFF. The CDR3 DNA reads TGCGCCAGCAGCTTGGTGGCGGGGGCTAATGAAAAACTGTTTTTT. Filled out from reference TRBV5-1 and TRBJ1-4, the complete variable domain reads KAGVTQTPRYLIKTRGQQVTLSCSPISGHRSVSWYQQTPGQGLQFLFEYFSETQRNKGNFPGRFSGRQFSNSRSEMNVSTLELGDSALYLCASSLVAGANEKLFFGSGTQLSVL.

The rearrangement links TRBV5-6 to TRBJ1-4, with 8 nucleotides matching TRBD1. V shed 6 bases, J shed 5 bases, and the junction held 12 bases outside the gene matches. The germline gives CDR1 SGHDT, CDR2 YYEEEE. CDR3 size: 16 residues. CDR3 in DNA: TGTGCCAGCATCGAGAGGCAGACAGGGGCCAATGAAAAACTGTTTTTT. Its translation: CASIERQTGANEKLFF.

The CDR3 protein is CASSSYPGQGTYEQYF. As DNA, the CDR3 is TGTGCCAGCAGCTCGTACCCGGGACAGGGCACCTACGAGCAGTACTTC. The chain combines TRBV5-4 with TRBJ2-7, with 9 bases matching TRBD1. V lost 3 bases, J lost 2 bases, and 9 bases stayed unmatched. The CDR3 is 16 residues long. Looked up from germline, CDR1 is SGHNT and CDR2 is YYREEE (reference sequence). The whole variable domain, remainder taken from reference TRBV5-4 and TRBJ2-7, is ETGVTQSPTHLIKTRGQQVTLRCSSQSGHNTVSWYQQALGQGPQFIFQYYREEENGRGNFPPRFSGLQFPNYSSELNVNALELDDSALYLCASSSYPGQGTYEQYFGPGTRLTVT.

CDR3 nucleotide sequence: TGCGCCAGCAGCTCGGCGGGACTAGAAGGCAACCCCGGGGAGCTGTTTTTT. Protein product: CASSSAGLEGNPGELFF. This sequence joins TRBV5-1 and TRBJ2-2; TRBD2 aligns across 8 bases. J gave up 6 bases and V 3 bases, and 13 bases lay outside the gene matches. Germline assignment: CDR1 SGHRS and CDR2 YFSETQ. This CDR3 comprises 17 residues. The full variable domain, its missing parts supplied by reference TRBV5-1 and TRBJ2-2, is KAGVTQTPRYLIKTRGQQVTLSCSPISGHRSVSWYQQTPGQGLQFLFEYFSETQRNKGNFPGRFSGRQFSNSRSEMNVSTLELGDSALYLCASSSAGLEGNPGELFFGEGSRLTVL.

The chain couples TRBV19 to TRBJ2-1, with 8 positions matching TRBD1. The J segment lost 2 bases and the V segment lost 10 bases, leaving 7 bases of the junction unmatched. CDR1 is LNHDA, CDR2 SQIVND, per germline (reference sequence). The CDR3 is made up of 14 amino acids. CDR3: CATRDRGTYNEQFF. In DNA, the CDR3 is TGTGCCACAAGAGACAGGGGTACCTACAATGAGCAGTTCTTC.

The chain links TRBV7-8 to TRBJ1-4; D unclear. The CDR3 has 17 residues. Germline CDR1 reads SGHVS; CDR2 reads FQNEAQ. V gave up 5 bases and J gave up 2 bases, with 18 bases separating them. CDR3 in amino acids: CASSRSVRSGTNEKLFF. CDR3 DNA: TGTGCCAGCAGCCGGTCGGTTAGGTCCGGGACTAATGAAAAACTGTTTTTT. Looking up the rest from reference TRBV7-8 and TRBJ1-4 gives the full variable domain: GAGVSQSPRYKVAKRGQDVALRCDPISGHVSLFWYQQALGQGPEFLTYFQNEAQLDKSGLPSDRFFAERPEGSVSTLKIQRTQQEDSAVYLCASSRSVRSGTNEKLFFGSGTQLSVL.

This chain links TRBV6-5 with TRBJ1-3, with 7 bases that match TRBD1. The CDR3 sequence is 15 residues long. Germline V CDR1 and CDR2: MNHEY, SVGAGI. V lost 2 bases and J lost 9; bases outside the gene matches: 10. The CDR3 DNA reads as TGTGCCAGCAGTTACAACGACAGGGAGGACGGCACCATATATTTT. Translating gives CASSYNDREDGTIYF.

The CDR3: CASSSLGGAFTDTQYF. Here the CDR3 DNA reads TGTGCCAGCAGCTCTCTCGGGGGGGCGTTCACAGATACGCAGTATTTT. This chain links TRBV4-2 with TRBJ2-3, with 8 bases matching TRBD2. This CDR3 is built from 16 residues. Per the germline V gene, CDR1 is LGHNA and CDR2 is YNFKEQ. V gave up 5 bases and J gave up 2 bases; unmatched junction bases: 9.

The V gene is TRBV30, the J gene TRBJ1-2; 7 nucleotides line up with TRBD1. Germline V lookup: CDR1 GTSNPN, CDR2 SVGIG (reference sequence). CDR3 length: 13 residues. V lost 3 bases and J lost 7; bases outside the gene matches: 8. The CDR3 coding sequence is TGTGCCTGGAGACAACAGGGGCCGCGTGGCTACACCTTC. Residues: CAWRQQGPRGYTF.

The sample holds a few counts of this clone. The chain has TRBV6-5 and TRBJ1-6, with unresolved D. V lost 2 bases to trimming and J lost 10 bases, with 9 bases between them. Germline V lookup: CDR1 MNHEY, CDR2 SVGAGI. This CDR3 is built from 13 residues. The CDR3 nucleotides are TGTGCCAGCAGTTACGAGCCAGGATCACCCCTCCACTTT. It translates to CASSYEPGSPLHF.

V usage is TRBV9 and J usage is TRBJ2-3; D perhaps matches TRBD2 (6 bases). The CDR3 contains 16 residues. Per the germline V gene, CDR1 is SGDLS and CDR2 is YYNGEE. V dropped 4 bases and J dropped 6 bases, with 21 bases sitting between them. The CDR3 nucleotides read TGTGCCAGCAGCCCTATCGGGAGCGTCGGGACGGATACGCAGTATTTT. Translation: CASSPIGSVGTDTQYF.

The CDR3 reads CASSPLGPTGVGLGSPLHF. CDR3 in DNA: TGTGCCAGCAGCCCGCTCGGCCCGACAGGGGTTGGTTTGGGATCACCCCTCCACTTT. The chain employs TRBV5-6 and TRBJ1-6, with TRBD1 matching 8 bases. CDR3 length equals 19 residues. The germline V gene encodes CDR1 SGHDT and CDR2 YYEEEE. V shed 4 bases and J 10 bases; nucleotides not matched to a gene: 22.

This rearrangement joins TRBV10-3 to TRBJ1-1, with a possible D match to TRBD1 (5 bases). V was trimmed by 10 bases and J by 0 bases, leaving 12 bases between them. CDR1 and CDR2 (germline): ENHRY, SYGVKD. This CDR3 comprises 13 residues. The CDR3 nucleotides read TGTGCCACCGCACAGGACATGAACACTGAAGCTTTCTTT. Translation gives CATAQDMNTEAFF.

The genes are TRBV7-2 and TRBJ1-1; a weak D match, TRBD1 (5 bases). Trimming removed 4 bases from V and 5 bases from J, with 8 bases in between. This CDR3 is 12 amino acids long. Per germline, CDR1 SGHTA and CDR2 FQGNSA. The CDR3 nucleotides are TGTGCCAGCAGCTCAGGGTTGACTGAAGCTTTCTTT. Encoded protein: CASSSGLTEAFF.

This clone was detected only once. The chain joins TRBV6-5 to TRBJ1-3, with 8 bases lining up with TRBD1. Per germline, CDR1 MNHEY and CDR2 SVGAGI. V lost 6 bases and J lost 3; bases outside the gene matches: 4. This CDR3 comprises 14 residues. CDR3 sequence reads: CASSADRGGNTIYF. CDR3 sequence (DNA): TGTGCCAGCAGCGCCGACAGGGGTGGAAACACCATATATTTT.